This T cell receptor (beta chain) was recovered during a study of blood T cell repertoires in COVID-19. Looking at the study overall: Samples of COVID-19 (acute and convalescent) were obtained from the United States, Italy and Spain.

Germline CDR1 LGHNA, CDR2 YSLEER. The length of the CDR3 is 15 residues. The junction had 5 bases not matched to a gene; V was cut back by 1 base and J by 3 bases. Per the study methods: Using reference gene primer amplification, nucleated cell counts were estimated. The method was immunoSEQ multiplex PCR; TCRdb's version includes in-frame clones alone and lacks a portion of them. For V, J and clone size, that table is used; D and trimming come from the DNA. The sample yields more than 70,000 clones, roughly 90% seen once. V is TRBV4-3 and J is TRBJ1-1; 7 nucleotides line up with TRBD1. The sequencing input was peripheral blood. This sequence originates from a woman in her 50s with active or convalescent COVID-19. The chain's CDR3 is CASSQGQGLYTEAFF. The CDR3 DNA sequence: TGCGCCAGCAGCCAAGGACAGGGTCTGTACACTGAAGCTTTCTTT.